This T cell receptor beta chain derives from a study of shared clonotypes between healthy human individuals. The study, taken as a whole, reports: Larger richness was generally estimated for naive than memory subsets.

As to this clone: Its antigen remains unidentified.

The CDR3 is 15 residues long. The germline gives CDR1 SNHLY, CDR2 FYNNEI. V was cut by 6 bases and J by 0 bases, with 15 bases left in between. Libraries were prepared by immunoSEQ multiplex PCR; TCRdb keeps only in-frame clonotypes and omits some of them. The sample has around 720,000 clones, 73% seen once. It was into CD45RA+ naive and CD45RA-negative memory subsets that the CD4+ cells were split. The sequence was collected from a woman aged 25 to 39 in good health. V and J are TRBV2 and TRBJ2-7, with a weak D call TRBD2 (5 bases). Sequencing was carried out using memory CD4+ T cells sorted from blood. Regarding subset: CD45RA-negative fraction. The CDR3 DNA sequence: TGTGCCAGCAGGGAGACTAACGGGAACTCCTACGAGCAGTACTTC. Translating gives CASRETNGNSYEQYF.